This paragraph reports one T cell receptor (beta chain). The data originate from a study of identifying expanded T cells in peripheral blood. Here immunoSEQ multiplex PCR was the method, and the copy in TCRdb shows in-frame clones only, minus some. The sample holds approximately 97,000 clones; about 91% are singletons and the top ten take roughly an eighth. The receptor was isolated from a person aged 18 to 70 in good health. Material: blood.

CDR3 sequence (DNA): TGTGCCAGCGGGGGGAGGCTAGCGGACAATGAGCAGTTCTTC. Protein sequence: CASGGRLADNEQFF. The gene calls are TRBV2 and TRBJ2-1, with 7 bases aligning to TRBD2. V dropped 8 bases and J dropped 5; count of bases not matched to a gene: 9. Germline CDR1 is SNHLY and CDR2 is FYNNEI. The CDR3 totals 14 residues.